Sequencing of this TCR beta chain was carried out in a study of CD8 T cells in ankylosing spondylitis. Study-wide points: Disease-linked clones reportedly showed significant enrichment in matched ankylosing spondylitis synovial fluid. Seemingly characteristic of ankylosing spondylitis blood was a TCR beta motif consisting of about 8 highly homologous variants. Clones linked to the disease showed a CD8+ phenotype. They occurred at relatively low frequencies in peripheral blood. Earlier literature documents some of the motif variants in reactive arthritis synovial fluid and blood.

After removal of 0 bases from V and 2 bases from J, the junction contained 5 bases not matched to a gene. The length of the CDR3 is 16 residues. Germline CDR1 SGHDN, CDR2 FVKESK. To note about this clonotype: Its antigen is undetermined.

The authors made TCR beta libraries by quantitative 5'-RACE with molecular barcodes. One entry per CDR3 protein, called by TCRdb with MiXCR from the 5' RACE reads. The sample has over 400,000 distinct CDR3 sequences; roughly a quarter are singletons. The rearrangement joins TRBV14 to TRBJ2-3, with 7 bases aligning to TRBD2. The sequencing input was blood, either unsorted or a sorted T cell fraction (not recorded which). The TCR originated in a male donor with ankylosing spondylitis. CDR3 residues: CASSQDHGLVTDTQYF. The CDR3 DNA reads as TGTGCCAGCAGCCAAGATCACGGACTAGTCACAGATACGCAGTATTTT.